This T cell receptor (beta chain) was captured in a study of T cell responses to AZD1222 COVID-19 vaccine. Study-level points and caveats: Donors, mostly white British, included more females; clonal diversity was possibly underestimated.

Second doses that came at about 4 or about 12 weeks were put together. TCRdb's copy holds only in-frame clones and misses some; the assay was immunoSEQ multiplex PCR. The sample carries about 200,000 clones, approximately 93% recorded once. Losses at the gene ends were 5 bases for V and 7 bases for J; bases not matched to a gene: 9. The CDR3 has 15 residues. Germline lookup yields CDR1 SGHTA and CDR2 FQGTGA. A word on this clone: What it recognizes is unknown.

This clonotype was sampled from an adult who received the AZD1222 COVID-19 vaccine. This chain uses TRBV7-3 with TRBJ2-2, with TRBD2 identical over 8 bases. The sequencing here drew on peripheral blood, taken 28 days after the second AZD1222 dose. The CDR3 DNA is TGTGCCAGCAGCCCGGGACTAGGAGCTGTCGGGGAGCTGTTTTTT. Protein product: CASSPGLGAVGELFF.